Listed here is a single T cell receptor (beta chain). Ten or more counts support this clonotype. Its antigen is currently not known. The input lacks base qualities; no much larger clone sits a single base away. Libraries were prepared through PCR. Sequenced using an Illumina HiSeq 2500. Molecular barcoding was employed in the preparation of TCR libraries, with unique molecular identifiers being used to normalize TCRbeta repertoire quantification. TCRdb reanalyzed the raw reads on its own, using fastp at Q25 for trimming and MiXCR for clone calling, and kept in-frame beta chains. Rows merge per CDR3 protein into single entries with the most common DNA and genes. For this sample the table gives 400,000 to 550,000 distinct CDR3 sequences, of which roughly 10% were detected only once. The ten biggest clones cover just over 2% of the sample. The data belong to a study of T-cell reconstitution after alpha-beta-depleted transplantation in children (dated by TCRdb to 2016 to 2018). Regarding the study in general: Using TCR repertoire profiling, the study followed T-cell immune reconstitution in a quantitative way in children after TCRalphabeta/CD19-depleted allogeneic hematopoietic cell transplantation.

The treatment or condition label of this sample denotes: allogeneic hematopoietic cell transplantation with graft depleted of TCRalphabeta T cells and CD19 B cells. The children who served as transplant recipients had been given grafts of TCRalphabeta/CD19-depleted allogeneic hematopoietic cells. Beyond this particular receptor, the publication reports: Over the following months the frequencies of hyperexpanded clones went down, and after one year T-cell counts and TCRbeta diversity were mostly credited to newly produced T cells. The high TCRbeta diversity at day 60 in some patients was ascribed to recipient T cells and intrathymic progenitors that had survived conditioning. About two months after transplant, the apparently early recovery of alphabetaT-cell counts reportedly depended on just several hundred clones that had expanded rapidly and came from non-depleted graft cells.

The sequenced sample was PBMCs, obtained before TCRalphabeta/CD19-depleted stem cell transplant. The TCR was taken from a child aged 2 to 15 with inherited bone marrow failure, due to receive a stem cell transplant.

The sequenced DNA is TGCGCCAGCAGCCAAGTACAGGGGAAGCTCGATGGCTACACCTTC. It encodes CASSQVQGKLDGYTF. The rearranged chain carries TRBV4-3 and TRBJ1-2; 7 bases in the middle match TRBD1. Trimming accounts for 1 base at V and 6 bases at J, while the number of junction bases matched to no gene is 8. The CDR3 contains 15 residues, cysteine and phenylalanine counted. Kept here is only the CDR3 DNA, which spans 45 bases and is read in frame from base 1. The germline V gene yields LGHNA for CDR1 and YSLEER for CDR2.